The sequence of this TCR beta chain was determined in a study of T cell changes during pregnancy in multiple sclerosis. This CDR3 is 16 amino acids long. Measured with immunoSEQ multiplex PCR; TCRdb has only the in-frame clones, and not every one. The data show around 25,000 clones, roughly 80% seen once. The TCR originated in a female donor in good health, enrolled as a control in a pregnancy study. Source: CD8+ T cells from peripheral blood mononuclear cells, taken in the first trimester of pregnancy. V is TRBV21-1 and J is TRBJ1-3. TRBV21-1 is a pseudogene. CDR3 bases: TGTGCCAGCAGCAAAACCCCGACTTACCAACGAAACACCATATATTTT. This codes for CASSKTPTYQRNTIYF.